The 16 T cell receptor beta chains in this list originate from one sample, sequenced in a study of tumor-infiltrating lymphocytes in primary liver carcinoma. Unsorted bulk tissue, about 18-31 mg of it, served as the source for co-extraction of RNA and DNA. The researchers produced TCR beta cDNA from 500 to 550 ng total RNA with a constant-region primer. TCR beta libraries came from three nested multiplex PCR rounds using slightly modified ARM-PCR. In the first two PCR rounds, TRBV1-TRBV30 forward primers were paired with a C-beta reverse primer, and each round lasted roughly 9 cycles. TCRdb independently ran MiXCR on the multiplex PCR reads; one entry per CDR3 protein. The sample consists of approximately 92,000 distinct CDR3 sequences, roughly 69% of them appearing once. The sequenced material came from liver tumor tissue from sampling region 5. As to subset: tumor region T5, tumor centre. The origin of the receptors is a woman aged 55-70 years with primary liver carcinoma and hepatitis B virus infection.

Concerning this clonotype: This could be a read error, since a much larger clone is one nucleotide away. The genes are TRBV28 and TRBJ1-5, with 8 bases fitting TRBD1. Losses at the gene ends were 7 bases for V and 2 bases for J; bases not matched to a gene: 10. CDR3 size: 16 residues. Germline-derived CDR1 and CDR2 are MDHEN and SYDVKM. The CDR3 reads CASNALKGQGNQPQHF. The CDR3 DNA reads TGTGCCAGCAATGCCCTTAAGGGACAGGGCAATCAGCCCCAGCATTTT.

This sequence joins TRBV28 and TRBJ2-1; possibly TRBD2 for D (6 bases). V was pared by 10 bases and J by 12 bases, with 19 bases between. Germline V gene sequence: CDR1 MDHEN, CDR2 SYDVKM. The length of the CDR3 is 12 residues. The CDR3 region is CANSFLPEGQFF. For the CDR3, the DNA is TGTGCCAACAGCTTTCTCCCGGAGGGGCAGTTCTTC.

The V call is TRBV11-2, the J call TRBJ2-7, with D possibly matching TRBD2 (6 bases). CDR1 is SGHAT and CDR2 is FQNNGV in the germline V gene. There are 16 residues in the CDR3. Trimming removed 7 bases from V and 7 bases from J, with 26 bases in between. CDR3 sequence reads: CASTTPGWEAWGEQYF. CDR3 nucleotide sequence: TGTGCCAGCACGACTCCCGGGTGGGAGGCATGGGGGGAGCAGTACTTC.

On this clonotype: A read error may account for a junction end that differs from germline. This CDR3 is CASGLAGQTYNEQFF. DNA of the CDR3: TGCGCCAGCGGCTTGGCGGGACAGACTTACAATGAGCAGTTCTTC. The rearrangement joins TRBV5-1 to TRBJ2-1; tentatively, D is TRBD1 (7 bases). CDR1 and CDR2 from the germline V gene are SGHRS and YFSETQ. The CDR3 loop spans 15 amino acids.

To note about this clonotype: The junction differs from germline at one of its ends, possibly a read error. The chain links TRBV6-1 to TRBJ2-3; TRBD2 matches 8 bases. The CDR3 runs 15 residues. CDR1 and CDR2 from the germline V gene are MNHNS and SASEGT. The CDR3 sequence is CASRTQRTSTDAQYF. CDR3 bases: TGTGCCAGCAGAACCCAGCGGACTAGCACAGATGCGCAGTATTTT.

Details on this clonotype: A junction boundary mismatches the germline segment, possibly from a read error. CDR3 bases: TGTGCTAGCAGCCTCCGCGGGACAGCATCCTACGAGCAGTACTTC. This sequence encodes CASSLRGTASYEQYF. The V call is TRBV5-6, the J call TRBJ2-7; D may be TRBD1 (7 bases). CDR1 SGHDT and CDR2 YYEEEE come from the germline V gene. This CDR3 has 15 amino acids.

In the case of this clonotype: A much larger clone lies one base from this, so it may be a read error. This chain uses TRBV7-9 with TRBJ1-4; 7 bases map to TRBD1. The CDR3 has 16 amino acids. Germline CDR1 reads SEHNR; CDR2 reads FQNEAQ (reference sequence). CDR3 sequence reads: CASSLSAGGANEKMFF. The CDR3 nucleotides read TGTGCCAGCAGCTTAAGCGCAGGGGGAGCTAATGAAAAAATGTTTTTT.

This clonotype occurred a few times. A much larger clone lies one base from this, so it may be a read error. This chain joins TRBV6-5 and TRBJ2-7, with a tentative D call TRBD1 (6 bases). Germline V gives CDR1 MNHEY, CDR2 SVGAGI. Trimming removed 6 bases from V and 5 bases from J, with 20 bases in between. The CDR3 has 15 amino acids. The CDR3 spells CASSRTMTGSHEQYF. The CDR3 DNA is TGTGCCAGCAGCCGCACGATGACAGGTAGCCACGAGCAGTACTTC.

To note about this clonotype: Germline and junction disagree at one end, which may indicate a read error. The rearrangement uses TRBV15 and TRBJ1-1; a possible D gene is TRBD1 (5 bases). Germline V gene lookup returns CDR1 LNHNV and CDR2 YYDKDF (reference sequence). The CDR3 runs to 14 residues. The CDR3, as DNA: TGTGCCACCAACAGAGGGGCCATGAACACTGAAGCTTTCTTT. Protein product: CATNRGAMNTEAFF.

This clonotype was seen more than once but under ten times. This chain connects TRBV28 to TRBJ1-6; perhaps TRBD1 as D (5 bases). V lost 6 bases, J lost 9 bases, and 15 bases lay in between. Germline V CDR1 and CDR2: MDHEN, SYDVKM. CDR3 length: 14 amino acids. DNA of the CDR3: TGTGCCAGCAGATATCTCAGGGATAGTTCACCCCTCCACTTT. Amino acid sequence: CASRYLRDSSPLHF.

This clonotype was seen once. Given a much more abundant clone one base away, this may be a read error. The gene calls are TRBV28 and TRBJ1-1, with unresolved D. There are 12 residues in the CDR3. The V gene lost 7 bases and the J gene lost 5 bases, with 11 bases spanning the gap. Germline V gene lookup returns CDR1 MDHEN and CDR2 SYDVKM. The CDR3 nucleotides are TGTGCCAGCAAAGAAAAGCGGACTGAAGCTTTCTTT. Its protein is CASKEKRTEAFF.

Worth noting for this clonotype: The junction departs from the called germline gene at one end, perhaps through a read error. The chain is built from TRBV11-2 and TRBJ2-7; D is undetermined. The length of the CDR3 is 14 residues. Germline CDR1 and CDR2: SGHAT and FQNNGV. For the CDR3, the DNA is TGTACCAGCAGCTTAGCACGGAGAGTCCACGAGCAGTACTTC. Its protein product is CTSSLARRVHEQYF.

This clonotype occurred a few times. Just one base apart from a much larger clone, this may be a read error. This CDR3 fails to terminate in the conserved phenylalanine or tryptophan, so it likely reflects a read error. The gene calls are TRBV6-5 and TRBJ2-2; tentatively, D is TRBD2 (5 bases). Trimming left V 5 bases short and J 4 bases short, with 11 bases between. The length of the CDR3 is 14 residues. Germline assignment: CDR1 MNHEY and CDR2 SVGAGI. As DNA, the CDR3 is TGTGCCAGCAGTCGGACTCTATCCACCGGGGAGCTGTTTCTT. It encodes CASSRTLSTGELFL.

This clonotype came up a few times. A much larger clone lies one base from this, so it may be a read error. This chain connects TRBV10-3 to TRBJ2-2; 7 nucleotides align to TRBD2. Trimming took 6 bases from V and 0 from J; bases not matched to a gene: 7. The V gene's germline CDR1 is ENHRY and CDR2 SYGVKD. This CDR3 region has 16 residues. The CDR3 protein is CAISALAETNTGELFF. In nucleotides, the CDR3 is TGTGCCATCAGCGCTCTAGCGGAAACGAACACCGGGGAGCTGTTTTTT.

A word on this clonotype: A much larger clone differs from this one at a single base, so this may be a read error. The chain uses TRBV5-1 and TRBJ1-2, with no clear D. Per germline, CDR1 SGHRS and CDR2 YFSETQ. The CDR3 consists of 13 residues. In nucleotides, the CDR3 is TGCGCCAACAGCTTGGAAGTCTCTTATGGCTACACCTTC. It specifies CANSLEVSYGYTF.

The table lists this clonotype with a few counts. A much larger clone differs by one base, so this may be a read error. V usage is TRBV14 and J usage is TRBJ2-1; D tentatively fits TRBD1 or TRBD2 (5 bases each). Germline CDR1 and CDR2: SGHDN and FVKESK. This CDR3 spans 13 amino acids. In nucleotides, the CDR3 is TGTGCCAGCAGCCGAGGGACCTGGGATGAGCAGTCCTTC. This encodes CASSRGTWDEQSF.